These 23 T cell receptor beta chains came from one sample sequenced in a study of CD8+ T cells in alopecia areata. Extracted RNA was reverse transcribed into cDNA, the sequencing template. Data came from immunoSEQ multiplex PCR; TCRdb stores just in-frame clones and leaves some out. The repertoire holds 110,000 to 150,000 clones, with roughly 62% as singletons. Sequenced here: CD4+ T cells sorted from blood, sampled at week 0. Receptors were obtained from a human donor with alopecia areata.

V usage is TRBV2 and J usage is TRBJ1-2, with no clear D. With 7 bases removed from V and 6 bases from J, the gap between germline ends came to 12 bases. The CDR3 spans 12 residues. Germline V gene sequence: CDR1 SNHLY, CDR2 FYNNEI. The DNA of the CDR3 is TGTGCCAGCACTCGCCTTATTGATGGCTACACCTTC. This translates into CASTRLIDGYTF.

The CDR3 DNA is TGTGCCAGCAGCCCTAGAGGAGGGTACGGGGAGCTGTTTTTT. As protein: CASSPRGGYGELFF. The J gene is TRBJ2-2, the V gene TRBV11-2, with D perhaps matching TRBD2 (6 bases). Looked up from germline, CDR1 is SGHAT and CDR2 is FQNNGV. CDR3 size: 14 residues. V lost 5 bases to trimming and J lost 7 bases, with 14 bases between them.

The chain joins TRBV21-1 to TRBJ2-7. TRBV21-1 is annotated as a pseudogene. The CDR3 consists of 13 residues. DNA of the CDR3: TGTGCCAGCAGCAAAGGATTCTCCTACGAGCAGTACTTC. It specifies CASSKGFSYEQYF.

V is TRBV11-3 and J is TRBJ2-5, with TRBD2 as a possible D gene (6 bases). The germline V gene has CDR1 SGHNT and CDR2 YENEEA. V lost 1 base, J lost 5 bases, and 14 bases lay in between. This CDR3 comprises 15 residues. This CDR3 reads CASSLGFRGEETQYF. The CDR3 region has the DNA TGTGCCAGCAGCTTAGGATTCCGCGGGGAGGAGACCCAGTACTTC.

The CDR3 reads CAISESVGNTEAFF. The CDR3 region has the DNA TGTGCCATCAGTGAGTCGGTAGGGAACACTGAAGCTTTCTTT. The genes are TRBV10-3 and TRBJ1-1; D is uncertain. CDR1 is ENHRY and CDR2 is SYGVKD in the germline V gene. Trimming cost V 0 bases and J 1 base, with 6 bases left between them. There are 14 residues in the CDR3.

The CDR3 loop is CASRDWGDTQYF. Written as DNA, the CDR3 is TGTGCCAGCAGGGACTGGGGCGATACGCAGTATTTT. This rearrangement joins TRBV2 to TRBJ2-3; D might be TRBD1 or TRBD2, each matching 5 bases. V shed 6 bases and J shed 6 bases, with 10 bases lying between them. Germline V CDR1 and CDR2: SNHLY, FYNNEI. The CDR3 sequence is 12 residues long.

On this clone itself: This sample includes further DNA sequences coding for the same CDR3. This chain links TRBV7-9 with TRBJ2-7; tentatively, D is TRBD1 (5 bases). Germline values: CDR1 SEHNR, CDR2 FQNEAQ (reference sequence). V lost 4 bases and J lost 4, with 8 bases in between. The CDR3 is 12 amino acids. Here the CDR3 DNA reads TGTGCCAGCAGCTCCCAGGGTTACGAGCAGTACTTC. Amino acids: CASSSQGYEQYF.

Only a few counts were recorded for this clone. The chain is built from TRBV4-1 and TRBJ2-3, with D perhaps assigned TRBD1 or TRBD2 (5 bases each). Deletions cut 7 bases from V and 6 bases from J, with 14 bases between. Germline CDR1 and CDR2: MGHRA and YSYEKL. This CDR3 contains 13 residues. The CDR3 loop reads CASNYVGDDTQYF. CDR3 DNA sequence: TGCGCCAGCAACTACGTGGGGGATGATACGCAGTATTTT.

The rearrangement uses TRBV5-8 and TRBJ2-3, with 7 nucleotides matching TRBD1. The CDR3 runs 14 residues. Germline CDR1 is SGHTS and CDR2 is YDEGEE. With V trimmed by 5 bases and J by 1 base, 4 bases remained unmatched. This CDR3 reads CASSFGQGTDTQYF. In nucleotides, the CDR3 is TGTGCCAGCAGTTTTGGACAGGGCACAGATACGCAGTATTTT.

This clone turned up a few times. The chain joins TRBV11-1 to TRBJ1-2; D gene unclear. This CDR3 comprises 11 residues. The germline V and J ends were trimmed by 3 bases and 5 bases, with 4 bases remaining between them. Germline loops: CDR1 SGHAT, CDR2 FQDESV (reference sequence). This chain's CDR3 is CASSFGYGYTF. The DNA of the CDR3 is TGTGCCAGCAGCTTTGGATATGGCTACACCTTC.

This clone was seen a single time. This chain connects TRBV5-1 to TRBJ2-1; D unclear. CDR1 is SGHRS and CDR2 is YFSETQ in the germline V gene. The ends were cut back, 4 bases at V and 4 bases at J, with 3 bases in the middle. The CDR3 is made up of 11 amino acids. This CDR3 is CASSTYNEQFF. CDR3 nucleotides: TGCGCCAGCAGCACTTACAATGAGCAGTTCTTC.

This clone was detected a few times. Other DNA sequences in this specimen translate into the identical CDR3. The rearrangement links TRBV29-1 to TRBJ2-4; D remains ambiguous. This CDR3 is built from 10 residues. Deletions cut 4 bases from V and 5 bases from J, with 3 bases between. CDR1 and CDR2 from the germline V gene are SQVTM and ANQGSEA. DNA of the CDR3: TGCAGCGTTGGAGAAAACATTCAGTACTTC. Amino acid sequence: CSVGENIQYF.

The V and J genes are TRBV10-3 and TRBJ2-7, with TRBD2 matching 7 bases. This CDR3 contains 15 residues. The J segment lost 2 bases and the V segment lost 6 bases, leaving 10 bases of the junction unmatched. Germline lookup yields CDR1 ENHRY and CDR2 SYGVKD. CDR3 nucleotide sequence: TGTGCCATCAGGTTCAGCGGGGACGGCCCCTACGAGCAGTACTTC. Its protein product is CAIRFSGDGPYEQYF.

J is TRBJ1-2 and V is TRBV6-6; D ambiguous. Trimming shortened V by 5 bases and J by 8 bases, and 21 bases separated the two germline ends. Germline V gives CDR1 MNHNY, CDR2 SVGAGI (reference sequence). The CDR3 runs to 15 residues. This CDR3 is CASSPPSDNFLGYTF. For the CDR3, the DNA is TGTGCCAGCAGTCCCCCGAGCGATAATTTTTTAGGCTACACCTTC.

This clone was counted only a few times. The chain joins TRBV29-1 to TRBJ2-3; D is unclear. The CDR3 covers 10 residues. CDR1 is SQVTM and CDR2 is ANQGSEA in the germline V gene. Between the trimmed V and J ends, which lost 7 bases and 3 bases, there was a span of 5 bases. The CDR3 DNA sequence: TGCAGCGCTTCAACAGATACGCAGTATTTT. Residues: CSASTDTQYF.

In this sample, this clone turned up a few times. This chain links TRBV28 with TRBJ2-6; D is undetermined. V was shortened by 3 bases and J by 1 base, with 7 bases between the two germline ends. Germline assignment: CDR1 MDHEN and CDR2 SYDVKM. The length of the CDR3 is 15 residues. The CDR3 bases are TGTGCCAGCAGTTTCGGTGGGTCTGGGGCCAACGTCCTGACTTTC. Amino acids: CASSFGGSGANVLTF.

This sequence joins TRBV10-3 and TRBJ2-7, with D perhaps assigned TRBD1 or TRBD2 (7 bases each). Germline CDR1 and CDR2: ENHRY and SYGVKD. Trimming pared 5 bases from V and 6 bases from J, leaving 14 bases between. CDR3 size: 13 residues. CDR3 DNA: TGTGCCATCAGTTCCGACAGGGAGGGCGAGCAGTACTTC. Translating it yields CAISSDREGEQYF.

This clone was seen a few times. V is TRBV7-2 and J is TRBJ1-1; D might be TRBD1 (5 bases). V was shortened by 2 bases and J by 4 bases, with 11 bases between the two germline ends. Germline CDR1 reads SGHTA; CDR2 reads FQGNSA. There are 14 residues in the CDR3. CDR3 in amino acids: CASSLRGAGTEAFF. The CDR3 bases are TGTGCCAGCAGCTTAAGGGGCGCGGGCACTGAAGCTTTCTTT. Filled out from reference TRBV7-2 and TRBJ1-1, the complete variable domain reads GAGVSQSPSNKVTEKGKDVELRCDPISGHTALYWYRQSLGQGLEFLIYFQGNSAPDKSGLPSDRFSAERTGGSVSTLTIQRTQQEDSAVYLCASSLRGAGTEAFFGQGTRLTVV.

The gene calls are TRBV7-2 and TRBJ1-3, with no clear D. Germline assignment: CDR1 SGHTA and CDR2 FQGNSA. Trimming took 5 bases from V and 11 from J, leaving 10 bases between them. CDR3 length: 11 residues. CDR3 amino acids: CASSDLKAIYF. The CDR3 DNA reads as TGTGCCAGCAGCGACCTAAAAGCCATATATTTT.

This clone appeared a few times. V usage is TRBV5-1 and J usage is TRBJ2-3; no firm D call. CDR1 SGHRS and CDR2 YFSETQ come from the germline V gene. The CDR3 covers 14 residues. Trimming cost V 0 bases and J 2 bases, with 7 bases left between them. The CDR3, as DNA: TGCGCCAGCAGCTTGGGAGAGGACACAGATACGCAGTATTTT. Translating it yields CASSLGEDTDTQYF. Variable domain in full (rest from reference TRBV5-1 and TRBJ2-3): KAGVTQTPRYLIKTRGQQVTLSCSPISGHRSVSWYQQTPGQGLQFLFEYFSETQRNKGNFPGRFSGRQFSNSRSEMNVSTLELGDSALYLCASSLGEDTDTQYFGPGTRLTVL.

The chain couples TRBV2 to TRBJ2-5, with D hard to call. From germline, CDR1 is SNHLY and CDR2 FYNNEI. Trimming left V 6 bases short and J 2 bases short, with 13 bases between. The CDR3 spans 14 residues. DNA of the CDR3: TGTGCCAGCAGAGATGGGGTCGGTCAAGAGACCCAGTACTTC. Translating it yields CASRDGVGQETQYF.

The V call is TRBV4-1, the J call TRBJ1-4; a possible D gene is TRBD1 (5 bases). This CDR3 contains 16 residues. In germline, CDR1 is MGHRA, CDR2 YSYEKL. V gave up 1 base and J gave up 1 base, with 10 bases separating them. The CDR3 DNA sequence: TGCGCCAGCAGCCAAGGTGTAACAGGAACTAATGAAAAACTGTTTTTT. This codes for CASSQGVTGTNEKLFF.

The rearrangement links TRBV9 to TRBJ2-7; D remains ambiguous. CDR1 and CDR2 (germline): SGDLS, YYNGEE. The CDR3 extends over 14 amino acids. The V end was cut by 0 bases, the J end by 7 bases, with 14 bases between. The DNA for the CDR3 is TGTGCCAGCAGCGTAGGTAACATCCTAGGGGAGCAGTACTTC. This codes for CASSVGNILGEQYF.